The sequence of this TCR beta chain was determined in a study of blood T cell repertoires in COVID-19. For the study at large: COVID-19 samples, acute and convalescent, were from the United States, Italy and Spain. The analysed material was cDNA or gDNA that came from T cells, B-cell-depleted T cells, or PBMCs.

Original processing methods: Estimation of nucleated cell counts was performed using reference gene primer amplification. Only in-frame clones appear in the TCRdb table, and some are missing; sequencing was by immunoSEQ multiplex PCR. That table supplies the V and J calls and clone size; D and trimming were determined from the DNA. This table has more than 300,000 clones, more than 70% appearing once. Enrollment of patients from Seattle took place during active infection, with longitudinal follow-up. CDR3 length: 17 residues. The V gene end was trimmed by 7 bases and the J gene end by 0 bases; junction bases not matched to a gene: 12. Germline V gene sequence: CDR1 LGHNT, CDR2 FRNRAP.

The sequence came from a woman aged 70 to 79 with COVID-19, enrolled during active disease. Source material: peripheral blood. The chain combines TRBV12-5 with TRBJ1-5, with 7 bases aligning to TRBD1. As DNA, the CDR3 is TGTGCTAGTGTCCTAACTGGGACAGTTTATAGCAATCAGCCCCAGCATTTT. Encoded protein: CASVLTGTVYSNQPQHF.